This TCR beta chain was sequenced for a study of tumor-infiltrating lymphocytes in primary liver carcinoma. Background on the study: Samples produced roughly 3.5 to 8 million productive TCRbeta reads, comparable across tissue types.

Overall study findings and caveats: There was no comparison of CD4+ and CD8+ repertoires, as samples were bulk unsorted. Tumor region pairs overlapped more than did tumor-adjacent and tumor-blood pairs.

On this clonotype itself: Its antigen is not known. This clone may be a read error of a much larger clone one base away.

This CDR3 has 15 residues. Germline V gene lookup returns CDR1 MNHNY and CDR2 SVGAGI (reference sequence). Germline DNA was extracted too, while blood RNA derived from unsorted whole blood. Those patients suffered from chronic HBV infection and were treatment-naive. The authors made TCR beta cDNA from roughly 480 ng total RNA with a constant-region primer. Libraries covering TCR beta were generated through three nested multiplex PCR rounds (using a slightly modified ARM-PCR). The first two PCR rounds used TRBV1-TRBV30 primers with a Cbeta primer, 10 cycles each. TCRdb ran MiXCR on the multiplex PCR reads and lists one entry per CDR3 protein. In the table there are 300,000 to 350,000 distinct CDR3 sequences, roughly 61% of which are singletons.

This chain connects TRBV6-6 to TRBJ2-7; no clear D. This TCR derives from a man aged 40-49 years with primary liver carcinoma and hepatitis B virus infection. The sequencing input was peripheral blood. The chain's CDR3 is CASNYLDSITYEQYF. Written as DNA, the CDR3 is TGTGCCAGCAATTACCTAGATAGCATTACCTACGAGCAGTACTTC.